This T cell receptor beta chain was observed in a study of CXCR3-negative and CXCR3-positive naive CD8 T cells. 5' RACE that incorporated UMI labels was used to prepare the TRB cDNA libraries. Using the 5' RACE reads, TCRdb records one entry per CDR3 protein without DNA. Its clone listing holds tens of thousands of distinct CDR3 sequences. The source of this sequence is a human donor in good health. Some clones in this sample may be carry-over from other donors' samples. Sequenced input: naive CXCR3- CD8+ T cells from blood. Subset denoted: CD45RO-CCR7+CD27+CD95- naive CD8+ T cells lacking CXCR3 (TNR3-).

CDR3 in amino acids: CASSSAGTTYEQYF. The gene calls are TRBV7-8 and TRBJ2-7; the D gene TCRdb calls, TRBD1, cannot be checked with no DNA. There are 14 residues in the CDR3. CDR1 and CDR2 (germline): SGHVS, FQNEAQ.